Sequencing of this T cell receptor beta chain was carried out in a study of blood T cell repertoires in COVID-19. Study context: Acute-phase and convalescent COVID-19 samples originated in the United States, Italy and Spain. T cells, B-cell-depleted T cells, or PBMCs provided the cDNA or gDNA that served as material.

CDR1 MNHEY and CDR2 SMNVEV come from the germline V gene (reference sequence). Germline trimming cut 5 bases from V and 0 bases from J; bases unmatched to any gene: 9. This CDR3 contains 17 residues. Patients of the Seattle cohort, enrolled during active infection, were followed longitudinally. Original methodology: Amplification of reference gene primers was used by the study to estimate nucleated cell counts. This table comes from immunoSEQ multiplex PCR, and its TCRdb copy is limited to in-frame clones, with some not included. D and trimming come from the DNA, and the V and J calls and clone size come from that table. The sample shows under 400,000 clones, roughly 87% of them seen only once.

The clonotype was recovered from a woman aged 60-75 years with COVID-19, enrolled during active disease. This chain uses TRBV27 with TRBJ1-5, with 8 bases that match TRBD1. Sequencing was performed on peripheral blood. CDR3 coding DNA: TGTGCCAGCAGTATGCGACAGGGGAAATATAGCAATCAGCCCCAGCATTTT. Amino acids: CASSMRQGKYSNQPQHF.